A selection of T cell receptor beta chains follows, all from one sample in a study of immune evolution from preneoplasia to lung adenocarcinoma. Method: immunoSEQ multiplex PCR; TCRdb's copy keeps in-frame clones and lacks some. The profile covers over 11,000 clones, with 80% appearing a single time and just under 5% taken by the ten largest. Input material: FFPE minimally invasive lung adenocarcinoma tissue. These TCRs come from a person between 65 and 79 years old with lung adenocarcinoma. Each CDR3 is given with its conserved first and last residue. The D gene is left open where the match is weak. Part of the rows lack a size; the others show once, few, many or a class for expanded clones.

V gene: TRBV4-1; J gene: TRBJ2-4; clone size: .; D gene: .; CDR3 protein: CASSPSVLKEVLAKNIQYF; CDR3 DNA: TGCGCCAGCAGCCCCTCGGTGCTCAAGGAGGTCCTAGCCAAAAACATTCAGTACTTC
V gene: TRBV28; J gene: TRBJ1-1; clone size: .; D gene: .; CDR3 protein: CASSSNRAAAFF; CDR3 DNA: TGTGCCAGCTCCTCAAACAGGGCCGCAGCTTTCTTT
V gene: TRBV19; J gene: TRBJ1-1; clone size: few; D gene: .; CDR3 protein: CASSEFSTEAFF; CDR3 DNA: TGTGCCAGTAGCGAGTTTTCCACTGAAGCTTTCTTT
V gene: TRBV7-2; J gene: TRBJ2-7; clone size: once; D gene: TRBD2; CDR3 protein: CASSGTRRYEQYF; CDR3 DNA: TGTGCCAGCTCCGGGACTAGGAGGTACGAGCAGTACTTC
V gene: TRBV4-1; J gene: TRBJ2-3; clone size: .; D gene: TRBD2; CDR3 protein: CASSHGTGTSGTDTQYF; CDR3 DNA: TGCGCCAGCAGCCATGGGACCGGGACTAGCGGGACAGATACGCAGTATTTT
V gene: TRBV27; J gene: TRBJ2-1; clone size: few; D gene: .; CDR3 protein: CASSSAQGWMNEQFF; CDR3 DNA: TGTGCCAGCAGTTCAGCACAGGGTTGGATGAATGAGCAGTTCTTC
V gene: TRBV4-1; J gene: TRBJ1-2; clone size: .; D gene: .; CDR3 protein: CASSLDRFNYGYTF; CDR3 DNA: TGCGCCAGCAGCCTCGACAGATTTAACTATGGCTACACCTTC
V gene: TRBV5-1; J gene: TRBJ2-7; clone size: .; D gene: .; CDR3 protein: CASSLGTDYEQYF; CDR3 DNA: TGCGCCAGCAGCTTAGGGACTGATTACGAGCAGTACTTC
V gene: TRBV5-1; J gene: TRBJ2-7; clone size: .; D gene: .; CDR3 protein: CASGSEGRPYEQYF; CDR3 DNA: TGCGCCAGCGGGTCGGAGGGGAGGCCTTACGAGCAGTACTTC
V gene: TRBV29-1; J gene: TRBJ1-1; clone size: .; D gene: TRBD1; CDR3 protein: CSVDLGGRSGFTEAFF; CDR3 DNA: TGCAGCGTTGATTTAGGGGGCAGGTCAGGGTTTACTGAAGCTTTCTTT
V gene: TRBV11-2; J gene: TRBJ2-1; clone size: .; D gene: .; CDR3 protein: CASSFRLRALRSYNEQFF; CDR3 DNA: TGTGCCAGCAGCTTTAGGTTGAGAGCCTTGAGGTCCTACAATGAGCAGTTCTTC
V gene: TRBV7-8; J gene: TRBJ2-3; clone size: .; D gene: .; CDR3 protein: CASSLMGDTQYF; CDR3 DNA: TGTGCCAGCAGCTTAATGGGAGATACGCAGTATTTT
V gene: TRBV11-1; J gene: TRBJ2-2; clone size: few; D gene: .; CDR3 protein: CASSLANTGELFF; CDR3 DNA: TGTGCCAGCAGCTTAGCGAACACCGGGGAGCTGTTTTTT
V gene: TRBV6-4; J gene: TRBJ2-2; clone size: .; D gene: .; CDR3 protein: CASSKGTGELFF; CDR3 DNA: TGTGCCAGCAGTAAGGGAACCGGGGAGCTGTTTTTT
V gene: TRBV7-8; J gene: TRBJ1-1; clone size: .; D gene: .; CDR3 protein: CASSMGGTEAFF; CDR3 DNA: TGTGCCAGCAGCATGGGGGGCACTGAAGCTTTCTTT
V gene: TRBV5-1; J gene: TRBJ2-5; clone size: .; D gene: TRBD1; CDR3 protein: CASSLGQGGETQYF; CDR3 DNA: TGCGCCAGCAGCTTGGGACAGGGGGGAGAGACCCAGTACTTC
V gene: TRBV29-1; J gene: TRBJ1-1; clone size: .; D gene: .; CDR3 protein: CSVDSPRGITEAFF; CDR3 DNA: TGCAGCGTTGATTCCCCAAGGGGGATCACTGAAGCTTTCTTT
V gene: TRBV19; J gene: TRBJ1-1; clone size: .; D gene: .; CDR3 protein: CASSIPPNTEAFF; CDR3 DNA: TGTGCCAGTAGTATCCCACCGAACACTGAAGCTTTCTTT
V gene: TRBV7-9; J gene: TRBJ1-5; clone size: .; D gene: .; CDR3 protein: CASSFGENQPQHF; CDR3 DNA: TGTGCCAGCAGCTTTGGGGAGAATCAGCCCCAGCATTTT
V gene: TRBV28; J gene: TRBJ2-7; clone size: once; D gene: TRBD2; CDR3 protein: CASSTRTSGYYEQYF; CDR3 DNA: TGTGCCAGCAGTACCCGGACTAGCGGCTACTACGAGCAGTACTTC
V gene: TRBV6-5; J gene: TRBJ2-6; clone size: .; D gene: .; CDR3 protein: CASSYGGAGANVLTF; CDR3 DNA: TGTGCCAGCAGTTACGGGGGCGCTGGGGCCAACGTCCTGACTTTC
V gene: TRBV7-3; J gene: TRBJ2-2; clone size: few; D gene: TRBD2; CDR3 protein: CASKTSEATGELFF; CDR3 DNA: TGTGCCAGTAAGACTAGCGAGGCGACCGGGGAGCTGTTTTTT
V gene: TRBV10-3; J gene: TRBJ1-1; clone size: once; D gene: .; CDR3 protein: CAISDTNTEAFF; CDR3 DNA: TGTGCCATCAGCGACACAAACACTGAAGCTTTCTTT
V gene: TRBV2; J gene: TRBJ2-7; clone size: .; D gene: .; CDR3 protein: CASSDPGLGTYEQYF; CDR3 DNA: TGTGCCAGCAGTGACCCAGGGTTAGGGACCTACGAGCAGTACTTC
V gene: TRBV10-3; J gene: TRBJ2-5; clone size: .; D gene: TRBD2; CDR3 protein: CATGSSGVRETQYF; CDR3 DNA: TGTGCCACAGGGTCTAGCGGGGTACGAGAGACCCAGTACTTC
V gene: TRBV6-5; J gene: TRBJ1-2; clone size: .; D gene: TRBD1; CDR3 protein: CASSPQGGNNYGYTF; CDR3 DNA: TGTGCCAGCAGCCCACAGGGGGGAAATAACTATGGCTACACCTTC
V gene: TRBV7-9; J gene: TRBJ2-7; clone size: .; D gene: .; CDR3 protein: CASSLGAGAGTEQYF; CDR3 DNA: TGTGCCAGCAGCTTAGGGGCCGGGGCAGGGACCGAGCAGTACTTC
V gene: TRBV15; J gene: TRBJ2-5; clone size: .; D gene: .; CDR3 protein: CATSRGQASQETQYF; CDR3 DNA: TGTGCCACCAGCAGAGGACAGGCCTCCCAAGAGACCCAGTACTTC
V gene: TRBV9; J gene: TRBJ2-1; clone size: .; D gene: TRBD2; CDR3 protein: CASSVGPSGDNEQFF; CDR3 DNA: TGTGCCAGCAGCGTAGGCCCTAGCGGAGACAATGAGCAGTTCTTC
V gene: TRBV7-9; J gene: TRBJ2-7; clone size: .; D gene: TRBD2; CDR3 protein: CASTPGLDNEQYF; CDR3 DNA: TGTGCCAGCACCCCGGGACTAGATAACGAGCAGTACTTC
V gene: TRBV4-1; J gene: TRBJ1-1; clone size: .; D gene: .; CDR3 protein: CASSQTTEAFF; CDR3 DNA: TGCGCCAGCAGCCAGACCACTGAAGCTTTCTTT
V gene: TRBV29-1; J gene: TRBJ2-3; clone size: few; D gene: TRBD1; CDR3 protein: CSVEEGTGVTDTQYF; CDR3 DNA: TGCAGCGTTGAAGAAGGGACAGGGGTCACAGATACGCAGTATTTT
V gene: TRBV4-1; J gene: TRBJ2-6; clone size: .; D gene: .; CDR3 protein: CASSQDWPGSGANVLTF; CDR3 DNA: TGCGCCAGCAGCCAAGATTGGCCAGGGTCTGGGGCCAACGTCCTGACTTTC
V gene: TRBV29-1; J gene: TRBJ2-7; clone size: once; D gene: .; CDR3 protein: CSVEGFATDYEQYF; CDR3 DNA: TGCAGCGTTGAAGGTTTTGCGACTGACTACGAGCAGTACTTC
V gene: TRBV2; J gene: TRBJ2-5; clone size: .; D gene: .; CDR3 protein: CASSRDLNQETQYF; CDR3 DNA: TGTGCCAGCAGTCGGGACTTAAACCAAGAGACCCAGTACTTC
V gene: TRBV11-2; J gene: TRBJ1-2; clone size: .; D gene: .; CDR3 protein: CASSSDGHGYTF; CDR3 DNA: TGTGCCAGCAGCTCCGACGGACATGGCTACACCTTC
V gene: TRBV14; J gene: TRBJ2-2; clone size: .; D gene: .; CDR3 protein: CASRLGHNTHANTGELFF; CDR3 DNA: TGTGCCAGCAGGTTGGGGCACAACACACACGCGAACACCGGGGAGCTGTTTTTT
V gene: TRBV19; J gene: TRBJ2-3; clone size: .; D gene: TRBD1; CDR3 protein: CASSTPDRGTTDTQYF; CDR3 DNA: TGTGCCAGTAGTACCCCGGACAGGGGGACGACAGATACGCAGTATTTT
V gene: TRBV19; J gene: TRBJ1-1; clone size: .; D gene: TRBD1; CDR3 protein: CASSQPEGRTGGTEAFF; CDR3 DNA: TGTGCCAGTAGCCAACCTGAGGGCAGGACAGGGGGAACTGAAGCTTTCTTT
V gene: TRBV7-3; J gene: TRBJ1-2; clone size: .; D gene: TRBD1; CDR3 protein: CASGDRGPANYGYTF; CDR3 DNA: TGTGCCAGCGGGGACAGGGGGCCCGCTAACTATGGCTACACCTTC
V gene: TRBV11-2; J gene: TRBJ1-1; clone size: .; D gene: .; CDR3 protein: CASSLMAGEEGEAFF; CDR3 DNA: TGTGCCAGCAGCTTAATGGCAGGGGAGGAAGGTGAAGCTTTCTTT
V gene: TRBV5-4; J gene: TRBJ2-3; clone size: few; D gene: TRBD1; CDR3 protein: CASSLSGQELRGQYF; CDR3 DNA: TGTGCCAGCAGCTTAAGTGGACAGGAACTTCGTGGGCAGTATTTT
V gene: TRBV25-1; J gene: TRBJ2-7; clone size: .; D gene: TRBD1; CDR3 protein: CASSDDTQGTYEQYF; CDR3 DNA: TGTGCCAGCAGTGACGATACACAGGGGACCTACGAGCAGTACTTC
V gene: TRBV18; J gene: TRBJ2-3; clone size: .; D gene: TRBD1; CDR3 protein: CASSPGTEGDTQYF; CDR3 DNA: TGTGCCAGCTCACCCGGGACAGAAGGGGATACGCAGTATTTT
V gene: TRBV7-2; J gene: TRBJ2-7; clone size: .; D gene: .; CDR3 protein: CASSRTTPYEQYF; CDR3 DNA: TGTGCCAGCAGCCGGACAACCCCCTACGAGCAGTACTTC
V gene: TRBV7-8; J gene: TRBJ1-5; clone size: once; D gene: TRBD1; CDR3 protein: CASSLSGTVTTYSNQPQHF; CDR3 DNA: TGTGCCAGCAGCTTATCCGGGACAGTCACCACCTATAGCAATCAGCCCCAGCATTTT
V gene: TRBV9; J gene: TRBJ1-2; clone size: .; D gene: .; CDR3 protein: CASTPGVAYGYTF; CDR3 DNA: TGTGCCAGCACCCCCGGGGTCGCCTATGGCTACACCTTC